Included here is one TCR beta chain sequence, with context. Its antigen remains unidentified. This record belongs to a study of OX40 agonist ivuxolimab in advanced cancers. Study-level results: At doses 0.1 to 3.0 mg/kg, CD4+ and CD8+ clones expanded.

Using immunoSEQ multiplex PCR, the repertoire was profiled, and TCRdb retains in-frame clones only, with some absent. The sample consists of 75,000 to 100,000 clones, 85% to 90% of them appearing once. If patients had autoimmune disease history or systemic immunosuppression, they were excluded. Sequencing was performed on CD4+ or CD8+ T cells sorted from blood, taken in a trial of the OX40 agonist ivuxolimab. This receptor was taken from an adult with an advanced solid tumor such as melanoma, head and neck, liver or kidney cancer.

CDR3 protein: CASSEGLAEPYEQYF. DNA of the CDR3: TGTGCCAGCAGTGAAGGACTAGCGGAACCCTACGAGCAGTACTTC. The chain uses TRBV2 and TRBJ2-7; 9 bases are shared with TRBD2. The CDR3 length is 15 residues. CDR1 is SNHLY and CDR2 is FYNNEI in the germline V gene. The junction had 3 bases not matched to a gene; V was cut back by 1 base and J by 2 bases.